This T cell receptor beta chain was identified during a study of technical replicates of blood from a few donors. The V gene's germline CDR1 is SGHNT and CDR2 YENEEA. V lost 4 bases and J 7 bases, leaving 23 bases between the germline ends. The CDR3 sequence is 16 residues long. TCRdb's copy holds only in-frame clones and misses some; the assay was immunoSEQ multiplex PCR. The repertoire holds more than 65,000 clones, with 95% to 98% as singletons. J is TRBJ2-7 and V is TRBV11-3; a possible D gene is TRBD2 (7 bases). This receptor was taken from a human donor in good health. Sequencing was carried out using T cells isolated from PBMCs. The CDR3 loop is CASSSLGRGGAFEQYF. In DNA, the CDR3 is TGTGCCAGCAGCTCCCTTGGGAGGGGGGGGGCCTTTGAGCAGTACTTC. The whole variable domain, filled in from reference TRBV11-3 and TRBJ2-7, reads EAGVVQSPRYKIIEKKQPVAFWCNPISGHNTLYWYLQNLGQGPELLIRYENEEAVDDSQLPKDRFSAERLKGVDSTLKIQPAELGDSAVYLCASSSLGRGGAFEQYFGPGTRLTVT.